The text below deals with one TCR beta chain. Its antigen is currently unknown. Expressed TCRB transcripts got sequenced, as all isolated RNA was reverse transcribed. The repertoire was sequenced with immunoSEQ multiplex PCR; TCRdb's copy has only in-frame clones and lacks some. The table has 600,000 to 650,000 clones, 15% to 17% seen once. The sample originates from a study of beta chain features in type 1 diabetes. Study background: Examination spanned 90 million to 140 million sorted cells from all samples.

This CDR3 has 13 amino acids. V was shortened by 5 bases and J by 7 bases, with 12 bases between the two germline ends. Germline V gene sequence: CDR1 SGHTA, CDR2 FQGTGA. Study findings and constraints: The cDNA sequencing approach could over-represent high-TCR-expressing cells. Moderately but significantly shorter TCRB CDR3s were found in Type 1 diabetes patients in all four CD4+ subsets. Shorter templates may be favored by PCR, equally so in patients and controls.

This clonotype was obtained from a man aged 18-30 years in good health. Specimen: naive CD4+ T cells from blood. The chain is built from TRBV7-3 and TRBJ2-1, with D possibly matching TRBD2 (5 bases). The CDR3 nucleotides read TGTGCCAGCAGCCCCGGGCGCGGGAATGAGCAGTTCTTC. This encodes CASSPGRGNEQFF.